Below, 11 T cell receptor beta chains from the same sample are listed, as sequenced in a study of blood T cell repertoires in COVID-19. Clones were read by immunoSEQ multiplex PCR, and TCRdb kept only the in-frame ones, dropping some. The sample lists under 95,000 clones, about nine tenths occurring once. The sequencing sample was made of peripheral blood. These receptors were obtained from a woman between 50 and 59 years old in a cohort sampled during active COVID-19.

CDR3 loop: CASSVGPGQGHSPLHF. In DNA form, the CDR3 reads TGTGCCAGCAGCGTAGGTCCCGGGCAGGGCCATTCACCCCTCCACTTT. This sequence joins TRBV9 and TRBJ1-6, with D tentatively TRBD1 (5 bases). V lost 0 bases, J lost 8 bases, and 15 bases lay in between. The CDR3 covers 16 residues. Germline assignment: CDR1 SGDLS and CDR2 YYNGEE.

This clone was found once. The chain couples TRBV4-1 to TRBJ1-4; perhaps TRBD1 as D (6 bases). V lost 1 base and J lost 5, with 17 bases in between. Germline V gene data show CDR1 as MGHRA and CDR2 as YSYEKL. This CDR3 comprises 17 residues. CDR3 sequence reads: CASSQGFRGWGNEKLFF. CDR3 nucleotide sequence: TGCGCCAGCAGCCAAGGGTTCAGGGGTTGGGGGAATGAAAAACTGTTTTTT.

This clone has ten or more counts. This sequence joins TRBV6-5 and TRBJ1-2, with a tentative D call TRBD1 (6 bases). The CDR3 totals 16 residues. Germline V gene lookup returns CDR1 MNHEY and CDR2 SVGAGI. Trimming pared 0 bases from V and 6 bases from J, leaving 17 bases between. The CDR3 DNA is TGTGCCAGCAGTTACTCTCTGCAGGGGTCGTTTAATGGCTACACCTTC. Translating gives CASSYSLQGSFNGYTF.

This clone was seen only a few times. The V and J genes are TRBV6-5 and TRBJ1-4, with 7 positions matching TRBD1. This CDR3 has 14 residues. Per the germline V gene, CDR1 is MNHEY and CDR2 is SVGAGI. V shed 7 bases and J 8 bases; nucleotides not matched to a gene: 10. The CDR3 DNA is TGTGCCAGCAATGCCGGGACAGCAGGGGAAAAACTGTTTTTT. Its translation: CASNAGTAGEKLFF.

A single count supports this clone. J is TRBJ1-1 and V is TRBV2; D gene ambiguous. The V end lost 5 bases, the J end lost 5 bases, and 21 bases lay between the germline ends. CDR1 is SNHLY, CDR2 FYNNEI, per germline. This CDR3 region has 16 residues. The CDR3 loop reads CASSPPTDRVRTEAFF. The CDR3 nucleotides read TGTGCCAGCAGTCCTCCTACTGACCGAGTGCGGACTGAAGCTTTCTTT.

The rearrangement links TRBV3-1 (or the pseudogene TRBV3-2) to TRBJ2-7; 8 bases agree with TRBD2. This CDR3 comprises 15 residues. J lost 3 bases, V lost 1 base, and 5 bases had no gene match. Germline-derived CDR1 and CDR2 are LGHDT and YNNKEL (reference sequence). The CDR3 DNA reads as TGTGCCAGCAGCCAAGTAGGTCTAGCGGGCTACGAGCAGTACTTC. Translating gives CASSQVGLAGYEQYF.

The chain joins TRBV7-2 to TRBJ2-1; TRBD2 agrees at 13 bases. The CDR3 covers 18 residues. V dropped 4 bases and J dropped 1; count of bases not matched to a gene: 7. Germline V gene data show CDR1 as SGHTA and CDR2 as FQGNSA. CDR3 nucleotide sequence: TGTGCCAGCAGCTCCGGACTAGCGGGGGCCCCATCCTACAATGAGCAGTTCTTC. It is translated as CASSSGLAGAPSYNEQFF.

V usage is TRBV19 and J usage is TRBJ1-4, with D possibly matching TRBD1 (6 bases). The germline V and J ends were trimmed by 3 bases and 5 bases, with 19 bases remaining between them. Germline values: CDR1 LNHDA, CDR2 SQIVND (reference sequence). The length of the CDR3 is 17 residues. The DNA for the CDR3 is TGTGCCAGTAGTATGCGCCCCTACGGGGGGCTGAATGAAAAACTGTTTTTT. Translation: CASSMRPYGGLNEKLFF.

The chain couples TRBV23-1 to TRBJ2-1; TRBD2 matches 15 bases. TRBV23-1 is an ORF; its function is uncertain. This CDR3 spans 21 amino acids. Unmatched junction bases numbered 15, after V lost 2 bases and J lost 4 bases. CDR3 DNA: TGCGCCAGCAGTCAAAGCTACGGGACTAGCGGGGGGTACGGTAGTTACAATGAGCAGTTCTTC. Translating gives CASSQSYGTSGGYGSYNEQFF.

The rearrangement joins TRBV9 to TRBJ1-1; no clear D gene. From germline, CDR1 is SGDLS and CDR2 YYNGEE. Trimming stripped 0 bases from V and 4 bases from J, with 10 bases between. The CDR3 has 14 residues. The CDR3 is CASSVGGGSTEAFF. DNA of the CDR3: TGTGCCAGCAGCGTAGGAGGAGGGTCCACTGAAGCTTTCTTT.

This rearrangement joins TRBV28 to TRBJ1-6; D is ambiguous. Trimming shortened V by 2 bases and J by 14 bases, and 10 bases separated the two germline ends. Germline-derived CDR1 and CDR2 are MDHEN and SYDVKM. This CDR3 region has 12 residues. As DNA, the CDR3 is TGTGCCAGCAGTTTAATCGAGGAAACCCTCCACTTT. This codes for CASSLIEETLHF. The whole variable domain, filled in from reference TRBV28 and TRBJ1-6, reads DVKVTQSSRYLVKRTGEKVFLECVQDMDHENMFWYRQDPGLGLRLIYFSYDVKMKEKGDIPEGYSVSREKKERFSLILESASTNQTSMYLCASSLIEETLHFGNGTRLTVT.